The present TCR beta chain was sequenced within a study of T cells in Graves' hyperthyroidism and ophthalmopathy. Study-level results: Most clonotypes expanded in the thyroid (above 0.001) were also present in blood.

This clonotype was seen ten or more times. As yet, its antigen is unknown. The CDR3 is 15 amino acids. Between the trimmed V and J ends, which lost 3 bases and 0 bases, there was a span of 9 bases. Germline CDR1 reads ENHRY; CDR2 reads SYGVKD. RNA transcripts gave rise to amplified TCR beta CDR3 regions. HTBI primers were employed in a first-round RT-PCR of the TCR CDR3. TCRdb called the multiplex PCR reads again in MiXCR, with one record for every CDR3 protein. The sample contains approximately 350,000 distinct CDR3 sequences, 15% of which appear only once. This clonotype originated in a woman aged 60-70 years with Graves' ophthalmopathy. Specimen: blood. The chain carries TRBV10-3 and TRBJ1-5; perhaps TRBD1 as D (6 bases). The CDR3 is CAISETGSSNQPQHF. The CDR3 DNA sequence: TGTGCCATCAGTGAAACAGGGAGTAGCAATCAGCCCCAGCATTTT.